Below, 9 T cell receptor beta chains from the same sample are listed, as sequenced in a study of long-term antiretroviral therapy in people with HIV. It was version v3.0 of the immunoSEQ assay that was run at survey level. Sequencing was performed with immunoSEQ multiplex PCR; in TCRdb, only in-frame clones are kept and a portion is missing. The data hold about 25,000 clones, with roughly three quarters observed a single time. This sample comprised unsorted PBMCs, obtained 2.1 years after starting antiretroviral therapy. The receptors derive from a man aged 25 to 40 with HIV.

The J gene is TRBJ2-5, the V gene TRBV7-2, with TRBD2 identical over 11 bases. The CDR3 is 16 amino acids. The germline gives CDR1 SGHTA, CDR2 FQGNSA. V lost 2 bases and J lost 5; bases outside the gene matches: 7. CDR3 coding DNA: TGTGCCAGCAGCTTAATAGCGGGAGGGCCGCTTGAGACCCAGTACTTC. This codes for CASSLIAGGPLETQYF.

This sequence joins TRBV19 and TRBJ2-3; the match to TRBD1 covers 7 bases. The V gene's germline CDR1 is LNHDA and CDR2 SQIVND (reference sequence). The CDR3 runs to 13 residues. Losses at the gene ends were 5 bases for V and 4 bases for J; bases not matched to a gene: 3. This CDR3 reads CASSVQGADTQYF. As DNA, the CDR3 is TGTGCCAGTAGTGTCCAGGGGGCAGATACGCAGTATTTT.

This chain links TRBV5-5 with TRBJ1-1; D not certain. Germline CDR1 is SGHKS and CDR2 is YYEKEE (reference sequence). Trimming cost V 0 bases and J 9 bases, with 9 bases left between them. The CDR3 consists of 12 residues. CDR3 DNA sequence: TGTGCCAGCAGCTTGGAGTGGGGTAAAGCTTTCTTT. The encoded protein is CASSLEWGKAFF.

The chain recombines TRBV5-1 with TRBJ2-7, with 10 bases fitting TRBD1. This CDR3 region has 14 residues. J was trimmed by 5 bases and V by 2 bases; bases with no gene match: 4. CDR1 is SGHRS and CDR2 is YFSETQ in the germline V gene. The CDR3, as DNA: TGCGCCAGCAGCTTCCGGGACAGGGGAAACGAGCAGTACTTC. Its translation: CASSFRDRGNEQYF.

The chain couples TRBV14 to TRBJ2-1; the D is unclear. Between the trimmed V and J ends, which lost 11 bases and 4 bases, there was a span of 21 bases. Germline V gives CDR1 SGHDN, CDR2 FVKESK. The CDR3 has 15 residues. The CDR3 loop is CASQGPGKGYNEQFF. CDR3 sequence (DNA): TGTGCCTCCCAAGGGCCAGGAAAAGGTTACAATGAGCAGTTCTTC.

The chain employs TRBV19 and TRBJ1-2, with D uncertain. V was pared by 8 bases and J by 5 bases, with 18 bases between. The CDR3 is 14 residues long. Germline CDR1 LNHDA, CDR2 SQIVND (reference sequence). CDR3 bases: TGTGCCAGTTCCACTTTTGGTGAAGGTTATGGCTACACCTTC. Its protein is CASSTFGEGYGYTF.

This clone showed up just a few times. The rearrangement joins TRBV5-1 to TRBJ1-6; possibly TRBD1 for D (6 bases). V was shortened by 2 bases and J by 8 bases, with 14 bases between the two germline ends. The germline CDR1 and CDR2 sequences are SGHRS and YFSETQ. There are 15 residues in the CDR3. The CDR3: CASSLWGGRDSPLHF. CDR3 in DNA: TGCGCCAGCAGCTTATGGGGGGGGCGAGATTCACCCCTCCACTTT.

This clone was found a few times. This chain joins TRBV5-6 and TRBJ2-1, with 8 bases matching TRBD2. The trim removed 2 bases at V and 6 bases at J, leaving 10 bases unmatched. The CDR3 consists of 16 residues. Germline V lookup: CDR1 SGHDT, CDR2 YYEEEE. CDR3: CASSFPGSGGPNEQFF. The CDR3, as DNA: TGTGCCAGCAGCTTCCCAGGGAGCGGGGGCCCCAATGAGCAGTTCTTC.

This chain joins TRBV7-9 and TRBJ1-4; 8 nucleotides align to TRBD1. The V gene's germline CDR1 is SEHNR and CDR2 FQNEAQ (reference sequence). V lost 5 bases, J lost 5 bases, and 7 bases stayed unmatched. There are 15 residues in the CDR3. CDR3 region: CASSHDRGGNEKLFF. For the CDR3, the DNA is TGTGCCAGCAGCCATGACAGGGGAGGGAATGAAAAACTGTTTTTT.